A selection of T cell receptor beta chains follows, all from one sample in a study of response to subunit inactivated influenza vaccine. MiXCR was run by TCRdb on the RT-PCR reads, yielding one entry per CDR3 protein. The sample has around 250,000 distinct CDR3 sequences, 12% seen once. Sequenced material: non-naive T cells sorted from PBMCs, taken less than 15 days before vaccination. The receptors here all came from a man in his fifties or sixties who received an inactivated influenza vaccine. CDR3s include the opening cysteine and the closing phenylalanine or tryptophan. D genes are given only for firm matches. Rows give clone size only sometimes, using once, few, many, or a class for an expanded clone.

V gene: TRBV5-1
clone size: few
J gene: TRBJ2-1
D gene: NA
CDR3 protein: CASSLGSSATSEQFF
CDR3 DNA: TGCGCCAGCAGCTTGGGCTCTAGCGCGACGTCTGAGCAGTTCTTC

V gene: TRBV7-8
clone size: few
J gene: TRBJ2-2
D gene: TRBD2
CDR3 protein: CASSPSGGASGELFF
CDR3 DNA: TGTGCCAGCAGCCCTAGCGGGGGGGCTTCCGGGGAGCTGTTTTTT

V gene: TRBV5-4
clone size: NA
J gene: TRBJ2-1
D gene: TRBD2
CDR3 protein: CASSLDPSGAEQFF
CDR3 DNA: TGTGCCAGCAGCTTGGATCCTAGCGGGGCAGAGCAGTTCTTC

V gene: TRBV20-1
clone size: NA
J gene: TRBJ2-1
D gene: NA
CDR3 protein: CSAIGSSYNEQFF
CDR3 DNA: TGCAGTGCTATCGGGAGCTCCTACAATGAGCAGTTCTTC

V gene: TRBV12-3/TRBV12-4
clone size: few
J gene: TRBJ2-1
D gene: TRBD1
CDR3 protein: CASSRGTGRGGNEQFF
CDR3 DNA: TGTGCCAGCAGCCGGGGGACAGGTAGGGGTGGCAATGAGCAGTTCTTC

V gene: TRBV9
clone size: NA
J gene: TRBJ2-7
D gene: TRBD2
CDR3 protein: CASSPEAGLAGISF
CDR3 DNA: TGTGCCAGCAGCCCCGAAGCCGGACTAGCGGGCATAAGCTTC

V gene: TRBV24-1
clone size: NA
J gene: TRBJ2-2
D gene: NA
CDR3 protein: CATSRSGTLKDVGELFF
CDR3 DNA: TGTGCCACCAGTCGATCCGGGACTCTAAAGGATGTCGGGGAGCTGTTTTTT

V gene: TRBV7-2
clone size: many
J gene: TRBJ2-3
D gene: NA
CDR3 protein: CASSLPSGTSDTQYF
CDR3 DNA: TGTGCCAGCAGCTTACCCAGCGGGACATCAGATACGCAGTATTTT

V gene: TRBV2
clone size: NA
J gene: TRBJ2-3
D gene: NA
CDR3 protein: CASGLAEISIDTQYF
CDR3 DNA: TGTGCCAGCGGTTTAGCGGAGATTAGCATAGATACGCAGTATTTT

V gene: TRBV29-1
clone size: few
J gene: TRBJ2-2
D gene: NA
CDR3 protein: CSARSGTVNTGELFF
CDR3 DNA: TGCAGCGCTCGCTCGGGGACGGTGAACACCGGGGAGCTGTTTTTT

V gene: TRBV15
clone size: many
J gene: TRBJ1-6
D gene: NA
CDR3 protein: CATSRGTDNSPLHF
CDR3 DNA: TGTGCCACCAGCAGAGGGACAGATAATTCACCCCTCCACTTT

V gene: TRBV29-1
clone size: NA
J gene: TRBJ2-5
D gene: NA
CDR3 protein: CSVDPGTKGTQYF
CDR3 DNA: TGCAGCGTAGACCCCGGGACGAAAGGGACCCAGTACTTC

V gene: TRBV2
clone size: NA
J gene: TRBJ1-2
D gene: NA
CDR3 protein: CTSSFSFEGHTRHYGYTF
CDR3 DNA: TGTACCAGCAGTTTTTCATTTGAGGGACATACGCGGCATTATGGCTACACCTTC

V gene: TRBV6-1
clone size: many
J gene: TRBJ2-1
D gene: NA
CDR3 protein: CASSDRWVVSSSNEQFF
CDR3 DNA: TGTGCCAGCAGTGATCGGTGGGTTGTGTCGAGCTCCAATGAGCAGTTCTTC

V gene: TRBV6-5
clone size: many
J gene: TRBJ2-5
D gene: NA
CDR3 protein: CATRYWREETQYF
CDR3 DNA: TGTGCCACACGGTACTGGCGCGAAGAGACCCAGTACTTC

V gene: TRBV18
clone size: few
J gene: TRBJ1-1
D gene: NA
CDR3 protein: CASSTGFNTEAFF
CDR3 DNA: TGTGCCAGTTCAACGGGATTTAACACTGAAGCTTTCTTT

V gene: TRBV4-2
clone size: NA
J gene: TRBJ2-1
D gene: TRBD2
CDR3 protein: CASSQVTSGGDNEQFF
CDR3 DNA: TGTGCCAGCAGCCAAGTTACTAGCGGGGGGGACAATGAGCAGTTCTTC

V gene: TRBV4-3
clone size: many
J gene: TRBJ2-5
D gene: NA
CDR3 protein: CASSQDAGETQYF
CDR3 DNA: TGCGCCAGCAGCCAAGACGCCGGAGAGACCCAGTACTTC

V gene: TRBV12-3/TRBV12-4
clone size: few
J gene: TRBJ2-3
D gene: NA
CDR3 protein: CASSLKLYTQYF
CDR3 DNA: TGTGCCAGCAGTTTAAAACTTTATACGCAGTATTTT

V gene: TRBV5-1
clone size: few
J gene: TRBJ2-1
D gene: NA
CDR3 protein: CASSLSPGQQSYNEQFF
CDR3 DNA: TGCGCCAGCAGCTTGTCTCCGGGACAACAATCCTACAATGAGCAGTTCTTC

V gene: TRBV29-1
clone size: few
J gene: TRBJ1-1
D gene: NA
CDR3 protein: CSVEKGQNTEAFF
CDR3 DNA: TGCAGCGTGGAAAAGGGACAGAACACTGAAGCTTTCTTT

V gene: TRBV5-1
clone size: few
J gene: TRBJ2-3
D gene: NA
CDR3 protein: CASSKGDSTDTQYF
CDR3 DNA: TGCGCCAGCAGTAAAGGGGACAGCACAGATACGCAGTATTTT

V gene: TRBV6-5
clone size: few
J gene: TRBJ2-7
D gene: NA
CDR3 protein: CASSSAGGYEQYF
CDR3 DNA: TGTGCCAGCAGTTCAGCTGGCGGCTACGAGCAGTACTTC

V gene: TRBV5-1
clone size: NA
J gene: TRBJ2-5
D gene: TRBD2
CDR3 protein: CASSSGTSGARETQYF
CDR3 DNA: TGCGCCAGCAGCTCGGGGACTAGCGGAGCCCGGGAGACCCAGTACTTC

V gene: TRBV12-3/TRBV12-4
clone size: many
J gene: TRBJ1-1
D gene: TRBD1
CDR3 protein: CASSFSGTGNTEAFF
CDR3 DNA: TGTGCCAGCAGTTTCTCCGGGACAGGGAACACTGAAGCTTTCTTT

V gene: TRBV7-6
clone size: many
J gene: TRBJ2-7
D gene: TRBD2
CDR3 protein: CASSLSGTIAAYEQYF
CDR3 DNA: TGTGCCAGCAGCTTAAGCGGGACTATAGCTGCCTACGAGCAGTACTTC

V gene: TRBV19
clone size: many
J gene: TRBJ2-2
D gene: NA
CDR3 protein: CASSIERGTTGELFF
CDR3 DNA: TGTGCCAGTAGTATAGAAAGGGGGACCACCGGGGAGCTGTTTTTT

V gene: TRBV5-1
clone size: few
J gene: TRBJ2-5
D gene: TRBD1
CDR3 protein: CASSRGQGAGETQYF
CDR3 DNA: TGCGCCAGCAGCCGAGGACAGGGGGCGGGAGAGACCCAGTACTTC

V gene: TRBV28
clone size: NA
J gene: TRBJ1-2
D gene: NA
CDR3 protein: CASSERVIVYGYTF
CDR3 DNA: TGTGCCAGCAGCGAACGGGTGATTGTCTATGGCTACACCTTC